This T cell receptor beta chain is from a study of T cell repertoires in cytomegalovirus infection. In this sample, this clonotype turned up many times. Antigen: not known. Findings and caveats of the study: CMV carriers with the relevant HLA were identified by cumulative public TCR beta family frequency.

TCRdb redid the calling of the reads with MiXCR, one entry per CDR3 protein. The sample holds 400,000 to 550,000 distinct CDR3 sequences, about 11% seen once. Sequencing was done on a sample of PBMCs. The sequence was collected from a human donor in good health (CMV status not recorded). Some clones in this sample may be carry-over from other donors' samples.

The CDR3 region is CASSWIGGELFF. For the CDR3, the DNA is TGTGCCAGCAGTTGGATCGGGGGGGAGCTGTTTTTT. The rearrangement links TRBV7-9 to TRBJ2-2; no firm D call. This CDR3 is built from 12 residues. CDR1 is SEHNR, CDR2 FQNEAQ, per germline (reference sequence). With 6 bases removed from V and 8 bases from J, the gap between germline ends came to 10 bases.